This T cell receptor (beta chain) is drawn from a study of blood T cell repertoires in COVID-19. About the study: The study drew acute and convalescent COVID-19 samples from the United States, Italy and Spain.

Authors' data handling: The authors estimated nucleated cell counts from reference gene primer amplification. The assay was immunoSEQ multiplex PCR, and TCRdb's table has in-frame clones only and misses some. V and J calls and clone size are copied from that table; D and trimming were computed from the DNA. The sample consists of over 150,000 clones, approximately 80% of them appearing once. Trimming at V came to 5 bases and at J to 4 bases, leaving 7 bases not matched to a gene. Germline assignment: CDR1 LNHDA and CDR2 SQIVND (reference sequence). This CDR3 comprises 15 residues. The gene calls are TRBV19 and TRBJ2-3; TRBD1 matches 9 bases. The sequence came from a man in his 60s with acute or convalescent COVID-19. The material sequenced was peripheral blood. CDR3 bases: TGTGCCAGTAGTGCGGACAGGGGCCGTCCAGATACGCAGTATTTT. Translated, it gives CASSADRGRPDTQYF. Full variable domain (remainder filled in from reference TRBV19 and TRBJ2-3): DGGITQSPKYLFRKEGQNVTLSCEQNLNHDAMYWYRQDPGQGLRLIYYSQIVNDFQKGDIAEGYSVSREKKESFPLTVTSAQKNPTAFYLCASSADRGRPDTQYFGPGTRLTVL.